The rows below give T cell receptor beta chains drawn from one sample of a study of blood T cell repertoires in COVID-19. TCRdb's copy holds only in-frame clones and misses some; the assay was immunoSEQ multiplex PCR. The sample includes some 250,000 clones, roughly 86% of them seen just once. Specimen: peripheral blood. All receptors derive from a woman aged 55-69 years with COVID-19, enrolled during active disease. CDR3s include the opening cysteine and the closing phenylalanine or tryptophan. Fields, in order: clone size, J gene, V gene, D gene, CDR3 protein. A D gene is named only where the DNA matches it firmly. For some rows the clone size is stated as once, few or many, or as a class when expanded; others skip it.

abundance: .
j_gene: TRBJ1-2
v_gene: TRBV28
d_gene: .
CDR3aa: CASNGANYGYTF

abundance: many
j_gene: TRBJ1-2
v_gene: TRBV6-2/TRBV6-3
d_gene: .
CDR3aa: CASSHDSSYGYTF

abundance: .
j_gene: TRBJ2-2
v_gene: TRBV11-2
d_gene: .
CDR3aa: CASSPRTIGDTGELFF

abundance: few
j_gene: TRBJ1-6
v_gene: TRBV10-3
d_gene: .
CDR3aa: CAISETYTDSPLHF

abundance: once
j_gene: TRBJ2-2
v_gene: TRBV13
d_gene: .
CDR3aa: CASSSRDWTGELFF

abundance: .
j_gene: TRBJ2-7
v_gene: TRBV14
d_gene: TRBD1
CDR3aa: CASSQNRGQGPYEQYF

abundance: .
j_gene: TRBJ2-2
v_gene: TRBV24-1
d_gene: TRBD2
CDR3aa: CATRREYTGELFF

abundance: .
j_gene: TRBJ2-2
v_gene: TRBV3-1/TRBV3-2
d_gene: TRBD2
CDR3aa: CASSRGVGLAGGELFF

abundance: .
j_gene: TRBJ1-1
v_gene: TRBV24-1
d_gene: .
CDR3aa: CATSDLDRTEAFF

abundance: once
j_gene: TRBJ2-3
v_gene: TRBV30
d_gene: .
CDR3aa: CALTPAGYSTDTQYF

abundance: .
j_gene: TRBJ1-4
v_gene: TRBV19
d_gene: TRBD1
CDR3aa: CASSQLTGGNTNEKLFF

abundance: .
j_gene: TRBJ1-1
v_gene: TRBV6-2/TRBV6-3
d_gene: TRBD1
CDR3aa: CASSGGTGGFAEAFF

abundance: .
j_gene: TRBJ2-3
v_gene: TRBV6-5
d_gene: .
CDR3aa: CASSYSNLQATDTQYF

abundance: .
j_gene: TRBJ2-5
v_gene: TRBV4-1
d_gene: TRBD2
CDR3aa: CASSLGLAGGQETQYF

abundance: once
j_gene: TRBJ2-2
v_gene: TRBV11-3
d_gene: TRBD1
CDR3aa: CASSFDRADTGELFF

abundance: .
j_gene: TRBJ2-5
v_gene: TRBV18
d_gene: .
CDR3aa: CASSPTRGGQETQYF

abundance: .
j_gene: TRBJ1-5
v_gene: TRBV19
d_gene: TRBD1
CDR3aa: CASSKGDRDNQPQHF

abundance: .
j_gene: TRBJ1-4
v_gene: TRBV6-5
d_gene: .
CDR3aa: CASSYNFRQGREKLFF

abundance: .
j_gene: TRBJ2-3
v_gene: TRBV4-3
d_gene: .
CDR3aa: CASSQEPGATDTQYF

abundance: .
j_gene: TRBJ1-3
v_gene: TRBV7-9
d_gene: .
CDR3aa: CASSQGGVTGNTIYF

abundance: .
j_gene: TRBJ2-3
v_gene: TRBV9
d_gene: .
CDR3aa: CASSVDTGLWGTDTQYF

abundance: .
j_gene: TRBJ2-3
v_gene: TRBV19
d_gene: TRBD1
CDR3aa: CASSPRTGAGDTQYF

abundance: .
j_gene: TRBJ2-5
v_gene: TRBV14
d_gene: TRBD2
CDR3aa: CASSQDWTSGLYETQYF

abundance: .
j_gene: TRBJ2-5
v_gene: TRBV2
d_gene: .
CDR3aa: CASTRTLGHQETQYF

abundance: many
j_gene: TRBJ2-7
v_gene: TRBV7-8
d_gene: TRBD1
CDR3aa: CASNQGQAHHEQYF

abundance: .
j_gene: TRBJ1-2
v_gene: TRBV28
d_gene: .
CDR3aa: CASSFVSRYGYTF

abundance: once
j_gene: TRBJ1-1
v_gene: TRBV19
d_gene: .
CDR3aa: CASSIILNTEAFF

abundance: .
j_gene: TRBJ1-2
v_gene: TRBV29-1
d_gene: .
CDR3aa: CSVVGGGYGYTF

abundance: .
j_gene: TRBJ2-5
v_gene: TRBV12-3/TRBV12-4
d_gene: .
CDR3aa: CASSSIQETQYF

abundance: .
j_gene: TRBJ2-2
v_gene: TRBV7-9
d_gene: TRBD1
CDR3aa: CASSPTTGVGGELFF

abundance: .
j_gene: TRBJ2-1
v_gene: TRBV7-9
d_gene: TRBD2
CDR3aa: CASSLGAGGENEQFF

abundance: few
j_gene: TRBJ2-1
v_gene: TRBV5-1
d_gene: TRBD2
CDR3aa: CASSLVLAGGPSNNEQFF

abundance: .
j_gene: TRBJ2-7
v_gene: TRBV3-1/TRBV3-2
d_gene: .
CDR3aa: CASSQDLVYEQYF

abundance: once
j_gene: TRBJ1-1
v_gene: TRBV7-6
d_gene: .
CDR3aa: CASLQGQNTEAFF

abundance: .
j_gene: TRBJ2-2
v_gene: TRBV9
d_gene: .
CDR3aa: CASSAKTKGRGANTGELFF

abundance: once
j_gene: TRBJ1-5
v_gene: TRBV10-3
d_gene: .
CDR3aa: CAISAGGDGNQPQHF

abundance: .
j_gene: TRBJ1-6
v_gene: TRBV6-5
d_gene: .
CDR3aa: CASRDSHTAPLHF

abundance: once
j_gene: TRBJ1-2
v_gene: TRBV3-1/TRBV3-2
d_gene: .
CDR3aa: CASSQVLAGSDGYTF

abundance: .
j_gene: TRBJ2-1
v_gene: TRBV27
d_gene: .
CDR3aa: CASSFNALSSYNEQFF

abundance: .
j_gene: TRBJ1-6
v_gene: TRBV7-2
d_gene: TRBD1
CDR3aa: CASSIPAGTGNSPLHF

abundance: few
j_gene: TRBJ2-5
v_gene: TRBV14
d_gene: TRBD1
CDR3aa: CASSHGGPGGFGTQYF

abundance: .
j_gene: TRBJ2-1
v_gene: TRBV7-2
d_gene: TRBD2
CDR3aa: CASSPTRLAGEQFF

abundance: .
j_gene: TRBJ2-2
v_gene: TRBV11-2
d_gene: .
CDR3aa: CASSFSPTGNTGELFF

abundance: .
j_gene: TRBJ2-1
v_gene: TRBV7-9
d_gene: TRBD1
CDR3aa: CASSRDRGIDEQFF

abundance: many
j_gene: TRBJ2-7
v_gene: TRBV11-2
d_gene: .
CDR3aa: CASSNRRRDSYEQYF